Shown below are 5 T cell receptor beta chains from a single sample sequenced in a study of post-analysis software for immune sequencing data. No antigen has been assigned to these receptors. Study findings and constraints: Roughly 5 TRBV segments, TRBV5-6, TRBV5-1 and TRBV20-1 among them, were found more frequent in patients than controls.

TCR beta cDNA libraries had unique molecular identifiers. TCRdb ran MiXCR on the PCR reads and lists one entry per CDR3 protein. The sample has around 710,000 distinct CDR3 sequences, about 43% seen once. The sequencing sample was made of blood. Source of these receptors: a girl under 18 with multiple sclerosis.

The chain combines TRBV7-9 with TRBJ1-2; 8 bases are shared with TRBD1. The CDR3 is 14 amino acids. CDR1 and CDR2 (germline): SEHNR, FQNEAQ (reference sequence). The V segment lost 4 bases and the J segment 4 bases; nucleotides outside the gene matches: 5. DNA of the CDR3: TGTGCCAGCAGCTCCCCCGACAGGGGCTATGGCTACACCTTC. It codes for CASSSPDRGYGYTF.

The V call is TRBV6-5, the J call TRBJ2-1; 8 nucleotides agree with TRBD2. The CDR3 covers 17 residues. Germline V lookup: CDR1 MNHEY, CDR2 SVGAGI. With V trimmed by 1 base and J by 2 bases, 7 bases remained unmatched. CDR3 residues: CASSYYTGLAAYNEQFF. As DNA, the CDR3 is TGTGCCAGCAGTTACTACACCGGACTAGCAGCCTACAATGAGCAGTTCTTC.

The chain is built from TRBV4-1 and TRBJ2-1; D remains ambiguous. Germline CDR1 MGHRA, CDR2 YSYEKL. The CDR3 length is 12 residues. V lost 0 bases and J lost 9, with 6 bases in between. CDR3 nucleotide sequence: TGCGCCAGCAGCCAAGATCGGGCTGAGCAGTTCTTC. Protein product: CASSQDRAEQFF.

This chain connects TRBV27 to TRBJ2-7, with D unclear. Germline-derived CDR1 and CDR2 are MNHEY and SMNVEV (reference sequence). CDR3 length: 14 residues. V lost 5 bases to trimming and J lost 4 bases, with 15 bases between them. CDR3 sequence reads: CASSPLKVKYEQYF. The DNA of the CDR3 is TGTGCCAGCAGTCCCCTCAAGGTCAAATACGAGCAGTACTTC.

The chain employs TRBV7-9 and TRBJ1-2, with a possible D match to TRBD1 (5 bases). The germline V and J ends were trimmed by 2 bases and 4 bases, with 8 bases remaining between them. The CDR3 length is 13 residues. CDR1 and CDR2 from the germline V gene are SEHNR and FQNEAQ (reference sequence). In nucleotides, the CDR3 is TGTGCCAGCAGCTTAAGTCAGGGCTATGGCTACACCTTC. Translated, it gives CASSLSQGYGYTF. Combining the CDR3 with reference TRBV7-9 and TRBJ1-2 gives the whole variable domain DTGVSQNPRHKITKRGQNVTFRCDPISEHNRLYWYRQTLGQGPEFLTYFQNEAQLEKSRLLSDRFSAERPKGSFSTLEIQRTEQGDSAMYLCASSLSQGYGYTFGSGTRLTVV.